This paragraph reports one T cell receptor (beta chain). The PCR used 60 Vbeta and 13 Jbeta primers. Data came from immunoSEQ multiplex PCR; TCRdb stores just in-frame clones and leaves some out. The sample lists about 200,000 clones, about 78% occurring once. The sample belongs to a study of cytomegalovirus exposure and HLA in healthy donors. CDR3 length: 17 amino acids. Germline trimming cut 1 base from V and 5 bases from J; bases unmatched to any gene: 11. Germline CDR1 reads SGHTA; CDR2 reads FQGTGA. This rearrangement joins TRBV7-3 to TRBJ1-1; 9 nucleotides line up with TRBD1. This TCR derives from a woman aged 25 to 45 in good health and CMV-seronegative. The sequencing input was PBMCs. CDR3 coding DNA: TGTGCCAGCAGCTTAAATGGTTGGGGGGACAGGGAGACTGAAGCTTTCTTT. Its translation: CASSLNGWGDRETEAFF.